Below, one T cell receptor beta chain is given with its context. The source of the sample is a study of blood T cell repertoires in COVID-19. The CDR3 contains 16 residues. Germline V gives CDR1 SNHLY, CDR2 FYNNEI. The J segment lost 8 bases and the V segment lost 4 bases, leaving 11 bases of the junction unmatched. Enrollees, about 18 to 100 years old, lived in approximately 24 US areas. Method: immunoSEQ multiplex PCR; TCRdb's copy keeps in-frame clones and lacks some. This sample yields around 140,000 clones, of which about nine tenths are seen a single time; about 4.4% belongs to the top ten. The sequence derives from a man in his fifties or sixties who had recovered from COVID-19. Specimen: PBMCs or T cells enriched from blood (not recorded which). The chain employs TRBV2 and TRBJ1-6; TRBD1 matches at 7 bases. The CDR3 DNA is TGTGCCAGCAGTGCTAGGCCCGGGACAGCGGATTCACCCCTCCACTTT. It yields the protein CASSARPGTADSPLHF.